Described below is a single T cell receptor (beta chain) sequence and its context. This CDR3 is 15 amino acids long. CDR1 and CDR2 from the germline V gene are ENHRY and SYGVKD. Trimming left V 2 bases short and J 4 bases short, with 11 bases between. These data come from a study of cytomegalovirus exposure and HLA in healthy donors. The overall study: In terms of ancestry, the Caucasian-associated cluster contained about four fifths of the roughly 400 genotyped donors.

In the PCR, 60 Vbeta and 13 Jbeta primers were used. TCRdb's table, derived via immunoSEQ multiplex PCR, lists solely in-frame clones and lacks some. The sample includes roughly 100,000 clones, 76% seen only once; the top ten take roughly 4%. This clonotype was obtained from a man in his forties or fifties in good health and CMV-seronegative. The chain recombines TRBV10-3 with TRBJ1-4; tentatively, D is TRBD1 (6 bases). Material: PBMCs. DNA for the CDR3: TGTGCCATCAGTGAGCAGGGGCCCAATAATGAAAAACTGTTTTTT. It translates to CAISEQGPNNEKLFF.